Listed below are T cell receptor beta chains from one sample, sequenced in a study of technical replicates of blood from a handful of donors. The repertoire was sequenced with immunoSEQ multiplex PCR; TCRdb's copy has only in-frame clones and lacks some. The table includes about 83,000 clones, about 91% detected once. Sequenced input: T cells isolated from PBMCs. All receptors come from a human donor in good health. Both conserved end residues are part of each CDR3. D genes are given only for firm matches. A clone size is listed for some rows: how often the clone was seen (once, few, many), or a class if it is expanded.

d_gene: TRBD1
j_gene: TRBJ2-1
len: 16
v_gene: TRBV5-4
abundance: .
CDR3aa: CASSGTGQGQGLEQFF
CDR3nt: TGTGCCAGCAGCGGAACGGGACAGGGTCAAGGGCTGGAGCAGTTCTTC

d_gene: TRBD2
j_gene: TRBJ2-1
len: 15
v_gene: TRBV7-8
abundance: once
CDR3aa: CASSASSGSYNEQFF
CDR3nt: TGTGCCAGCAGCGCCTCTAGCGGGAGTTACAATGAGCAGTTCTTC

d_gene: TRBD1
j_gene: TRBJ2-5
len: 14
v_gene: TRBV7-3
abundance: .
CDR3aa: CASSPGTGRETQYF
CDR3nt: TGTGCCAGCAGCCCCGGGACAGGGCGAGAGACCCAGTACTTC

d_gene: .
j_gene: TRBJ2-2
len: 15
v_gene: TRBV27
abundance: .
CDR3aa: CASSWNSGGTGELFF
CDR3nt: TGTGCCAGCAGTTGGAATTCCGGGGGTACCGGGGAGCTGTTTTTT

d_gene: .
j_gene: TRBJ2-7
len: 13
v_gene: TRBV29-1
abundance: .
CDR3aa: CSVEAGHPYEQYF
CDR3nt: TGCAGCGTCGAAGCGGGACACCCATACGAGCAGTACTTC

d_gene: .
j_gene: TRBJ1-5
len: 16
v_gene: TRBV27
abundance: .
CDR3aa: CASSSAANRARQPQHF
CDR3nt: TGTGCCAGCAGTTCCGCCGCCAACAGGGCACGGCAGCCCCAGCATTTT

d_gene: .
j_gene: TRBJ2-7
len: 11
v_gene: TRBV5-1
abundance: .
CDR3aa: CASSPRDEQYF
CDR3nt: TGCGCCAGCAGCCCGCGAGACGAGCAGTACTTC

d_gene: .
j_gene: TRBJ1-2
len: 11
v_gene: TRBV5-5
abundance: .
CDR3aa: CASSLFGGYTF
CDR3nt: TGTGCCAGCAGCTTGTTCGGTGGCTACACCTTC

d_gene: TRBD1
j_gene: TRBJ2-5
len: 16
v_gene: TRBV5-4
abundance: .
CDR3aa: CASSWGQGDLPETQYF
CDR3nt: TGTGCCAGCAGCTGGGGCCAGGGGGATCTCCCAGAGACCCAGTACTTC

d_gene: TRBD1
j_gene: TRBJ1-4
len: 14
v_gene: TRBV19
abundance: once
CDR3aa: CASSMEDRGKKLFF
CDR3nt: TGTGCCAGTAGTATGGAAGACAGGGGGAAAAAACTGTTTTTT

d_gene: TRBD2
j_gene: TRBJ2-1
len: 16
v_gene: TRBV2
abundance: .
CDR3aa: CASSPLGTSGYNEQFF
CDR3nt: TGTGCCAGCAGCCCCCTCGGGACTAGCGGCTACAATGAGCAGTTCTTC

d_gene: TRBD1
j_gene: TRBJ1-1
len: 14
v_gene: TRBV5-4
abundance: once
CDR3aa: CASSVGTANTEAFF
CDR3nt: TGTGCCAGCAGCGTCGGGACAGCGAACACTGAAGCTTTCTTT

d_gene: .
j_gene: TRBJ2-3
len: 14
v_gene: TRBV6-6
abundance: .
CDR3aa: CASSYPDRPDTQYF
CDR3nt: TGTGCCAGCAGTTACCCAGACAGGCCCGATACGCAGTATTTT

d_gene: TRBD1
j_gene: TRBJ2-7
len: 14
v_gene: TRBV7-2
abundance: .
CDR3aa: CASSLYVTGVEQYF
CDR3nt: TGTGCCAGCAGCTTATATGTGACAGGGGTAGAGCAGTACTTC

d_gene: .
j_gene: TRBJ1-5
len: 17
v_gene: TRBV5-1
abundance: .
CDR3aa: CASSLWGLGGDNQPQHF
CDR3nt: TGCGCCAGCAGCTTGTGGGGTTTAGGGGGGGACAATCAGCCCCAGCATTTT

d_gene: .
j_gene: TRBJ2-7
len: 13
v_gene: TRBV11-2
abundance: few
CDR3aa: CASSSPGLYEQYF
CDR3nt: TGTGCCAGCAGCTCCCCAGGGTTGTACGAGCAGTACTTC

d_gene: TRBD1
j_gene: TRBJ1-3
len: 16
v_gene: TRBV4-1
abundance: .
CDR3aa: CASSTLKTGGENTIYF
CDR3nt: TGCGCCAGCAGCACCTTGAAGACAGGGGGGGAGAACACCATATATTTT

d_gene: .
j_gene: TRBJ2-7
len: 14
v_gene: TRBV7-6
abundance: .
CDR3aa: CASSLAVGSYEQYF
CDR3nt: TGTGCCAGCAGCTTAGCGGTCGGCTCCTACGAGCAGTACTTC

d_gene: TRBD1
j_gene: TRBJ1-1
len: 14
v_gene: TRBV7-9
abundance: .
CDR3aa: CASSQTGSGTEAFF
CDR3nt: TGTGCCAGCAGCCAGACAGGGTCCGGCACTGAAGCTTTCTTT

d_gene: .
j_gene: TRBJ2-1
len: 12
v_gene: TRBV29-1
abundance: .
CDR3aa: CSVLPHNNEQFF
CDR3nt: TGCAGCGTACTGCCGCATAACAATGAGCAGTTCTTC

d_gene: .
j_gene: TRBJ2-7
len: 15
v_gene: TRBV11-2
abundance: few
CDR3aa: CASSFGSGWYYEQYF
CDR3nt: .

d_gene: .
j_gene: TRBJ2-7
len: 12
v_gene: TRBV11-2
abundance: .
CDR3aa: CASSLVLYEQYF
CDR3nt: TGTGCCAGCAGCTTAGTTCTCTACGAGCAGTACTTC

d_gene: .
j_gene: TRBJ1-2
len: 15
v_gene: TRBV7-9
abundance: few
CDR3aa: CASSSTKQGVYGYTF
CDR3nt: TGTGCCAGCAGCTCCACAAAACAGGGAGTCTATGGCTACACCTTC

d_gene: .
j_gene: TRBJ2-3
len: 15
v_gene: TRBV5-6
abundance: .
CDR3aa: CASSLVGAKTDTQYF
CDR3nt: TGTGCCAGCAGCTTGGTGGGGGCCAAGACAGATACGCAGTATTTT

d_gene: .
j_gene: TRBJ1-2
len: 14
v_gene: TRBV5-1
abundance: .
CDR3aa: CASTETEPNYGYTF
CDR3nt: TGCGCCAGCACGGAGACAGAACCTAACTATGGCTACACCTTC

d_gene: .
j_gene: TRBJ2-3
len: 19
v_gene: TRBV4-2
abundance: .
CDR3aa: CASSSWGAGEGGSTDTQYF
CDR3nt: TGTGCCAGCAGCTCCTGGGGCGCGGGAGAAGGGGGGAGCACAGATACGCAGTATTTT

d_gene: .
j_gene: TRBJ2-5
len: 13
v_gene: TRBV5-1
abundance: .
CDR3aa: CASSFGIRETQYF
CDR3nt: TGCGCCAGCAGCTTCGGGATCCGTGAGACCCAGTACTTC

d_gene: .
j_gene: TRBJ2-3
len: 13
v_gene: TRBV5-1
abundance: .
CDR3aa: CASSLGQADTQYF
CDR3nt: TGCGCCAGCAGCTTGGGGCAAGCAGATACGCAGTATTTT

d_gene: .
j_gene: TRBJ1-4
len: 18
v_gene: TRBV11-2
abundance: once
CDR3aa: CASSLGLGLAPGHEKLFF
CDR3nt: TGTGCCAGCAGCTTAGGACTGGGACTCGCCCCGGGGCATGAAAAACTGTTTTTT

d_gene: .
j_gene: TRBJ2-1
len: 15
v_gene: TRBV7-8
abundance: .
CDR3aa: CASSFRESSYNEQFF
CDR3nt: TGTGCCAGCAGCTTCCGGGAGAGCTCCTACAATGAGCAGTTCTTC

d_gene: .
j_gene: TRBJ1-1
len: 15
v_gene: TRBV4-1
abundance: .
CDR3aa: CASSQVGDFSTEAFF
CDR3nt: TGCGCCAGCAGCCAAGTTGGGGACTTCAGTACTGAAGCTTTCTTT

d_gene: .
j_gene: TRBJ1-1
len: 11
v_gene: TRBV14
abundance: few
CDR3aa: CASSRDTEAFF
CDR3nt: TGTGCCAGCTCCCGAGACACTGAAGCTTTCTTT

d_gene: .
j_gene: TRBJ1-1
len: 14
v_gene: TRBV7-9
abundance: .
CDR3aa: CASSLASNLNVAFF
CDR3nt: TGTGCCAGCAGCTTAGCATCTAACCTAAACGTTGCTTTCTTT

d_gene: .
j_gene: TRBJ2-3
len: 14
v_gene: TRBV19
abundance: .
CDR3aa: CASRSGAPTDTQYF
CDR3nt: TGTGCCAGTAGGTCAGGGGCACCCACAGATACGCAGTATTTT

d_gene: .
j_gene: TRBJ1-5
len: 21
v_gene: TRBV7-8
abundance: .
CDR3aa: CASSPRPAGLLGVLRNRPQHF
CDR3nt: TGTGCCAGCAGCCCCCGCCCAGCGGGATTGTTGGGGGTTCTTCGCAATCGGCCCCAGCATTTT